The 2 T cell receptor beta chains given below trace back to one sample, sequenced in a study of breast tumors, draining lymph nodes, adjacent tissues. TCRdb passed the multiplex PCR reads through MiXCR, listing each CDR3 protein once. The table records about 100,000 distinct CDR3 sequences, less than 25% of them present only once. Samples came from axillary lymph nodes draining the breast cancer. Sequencing was carried out using axillary lymph node tissue. The receptors stem from a female donor with breast cancer. Some clones in this sample may be carry-over from other donors' samples.

V usage is TRBV3-1 and J usage is TRBJ1-4, with D hard to call. Trimming cost V 3 bases and J 0 bases, with 11 bases left between them. From germline, CDR1 is LGHDT and CDR2 YNNKEL (reference sequence). This CDR3 is 16 amino acids long. This chain's CDR3 is CASSHRPEATNEKLFF. The CDR3 region has the DNA TGTGCCAGCAGCCATCGCCCCGAAGCAACTAATGAAAAACTGTTTTTT.

This clonotype was counted ten times or more. This chain links TRBV7-9 with TRBJ2-1; no firm D call. The V and J ends lost 1 base and 7 bases respectively, with 11 bases between them. This CDR3 comprises 14 residues. The germline V gene has CDR1 SEHNR and CDR2 FQNEAQ (reference sequence). CDR3 DNA sequence: TGTGCCAGCAGCTTAGTTGGGGTGCGGAATGAGCAGTTCTTC. It is translated as CASSLVGVRNEQFF.